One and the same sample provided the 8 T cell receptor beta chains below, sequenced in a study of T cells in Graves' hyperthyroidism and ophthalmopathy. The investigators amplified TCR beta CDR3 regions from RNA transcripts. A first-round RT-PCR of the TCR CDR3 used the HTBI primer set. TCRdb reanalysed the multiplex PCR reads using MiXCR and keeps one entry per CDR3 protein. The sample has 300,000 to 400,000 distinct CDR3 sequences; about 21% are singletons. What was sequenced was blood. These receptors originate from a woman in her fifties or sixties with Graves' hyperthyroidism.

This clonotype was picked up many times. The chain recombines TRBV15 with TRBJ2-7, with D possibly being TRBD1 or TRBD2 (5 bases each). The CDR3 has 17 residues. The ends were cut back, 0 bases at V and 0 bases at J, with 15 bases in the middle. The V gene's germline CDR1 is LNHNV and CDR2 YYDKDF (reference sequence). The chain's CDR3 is CATSRDFGTASSYEQYF. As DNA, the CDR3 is TGTGCCACCAGCAGAGACTTCGGGACGGCAAGCTCCTACGAGCAGTACTTC.

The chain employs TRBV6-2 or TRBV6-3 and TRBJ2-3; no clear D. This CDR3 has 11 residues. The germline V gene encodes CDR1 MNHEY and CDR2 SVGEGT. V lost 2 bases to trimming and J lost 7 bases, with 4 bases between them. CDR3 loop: CASSYLHTQYF. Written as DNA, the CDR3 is TGTGCCAGCAGTTACCTTCATACGCAGTATTTT.

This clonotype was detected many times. The chain's CDR3 is CSASGQGSYTEAFF. The CDR3 bases are TGCAGTGCTAGTGGCCAGGGAAGTTACACTGAAGCTTTCTTT. The gene calls are TRBV20-1 and TRBJ1-1; a possible D gene is TRBD1 (5 bases). V lost 3 bases, J lost 3 bases, and 14 bases lay in between. This CDR3 is 14 amino acids long. Per germline, CDR1 DFQATT and CDR2 SNEGSKA (reference sequence).

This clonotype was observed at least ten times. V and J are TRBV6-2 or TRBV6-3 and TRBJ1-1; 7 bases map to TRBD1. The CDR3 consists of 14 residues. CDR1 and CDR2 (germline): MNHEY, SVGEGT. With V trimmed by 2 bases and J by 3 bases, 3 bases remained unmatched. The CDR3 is CASSYRGPDTEAFF. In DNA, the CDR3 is TGTGCCAGCAGTTACAGGGGGCCTGACACTGAAGCTTTCTTT.

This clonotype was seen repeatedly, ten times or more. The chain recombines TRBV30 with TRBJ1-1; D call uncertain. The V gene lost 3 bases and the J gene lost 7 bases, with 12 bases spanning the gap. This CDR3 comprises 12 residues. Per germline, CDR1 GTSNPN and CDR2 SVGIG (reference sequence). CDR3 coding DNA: TGTGCCTGGAGGAATGGGTTTCGTGAAGCTTTCTTT. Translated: CAWRNGFREAFF. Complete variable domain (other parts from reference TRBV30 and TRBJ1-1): SQTIHQWPATLVQPVGSPLSLECTVEGTSNPNLYWYRQAAGRGLQLLFYSVGIGQISSEVPQNLSASRPQDRQFILSSKKLLLSDSGFYLCAWRNGFREAFFGQGTRLTVV.

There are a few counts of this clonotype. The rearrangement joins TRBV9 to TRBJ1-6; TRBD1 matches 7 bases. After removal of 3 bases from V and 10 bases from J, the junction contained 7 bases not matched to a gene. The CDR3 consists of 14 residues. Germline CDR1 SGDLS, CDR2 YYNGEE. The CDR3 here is CASSEDRLWSPLHF. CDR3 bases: TGTGCCAGCAGCGAGGACAGGTTGTGGTCACCCCTCCACTTT.

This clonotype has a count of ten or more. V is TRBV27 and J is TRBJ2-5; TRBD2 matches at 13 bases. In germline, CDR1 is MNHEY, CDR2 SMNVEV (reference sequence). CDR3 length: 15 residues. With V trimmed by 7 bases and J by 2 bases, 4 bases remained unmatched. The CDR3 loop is CASTPLAGGQETQYF. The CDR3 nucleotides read TGTGCCAGCACCCCACTAGCGGGGGGGCAAGAGACCCAGTACTTC.

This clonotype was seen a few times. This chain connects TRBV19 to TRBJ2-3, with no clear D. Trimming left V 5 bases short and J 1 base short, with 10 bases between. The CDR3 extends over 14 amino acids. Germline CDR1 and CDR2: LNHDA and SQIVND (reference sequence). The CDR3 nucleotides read TGTGCCAGTAGTGTGGGTCGGGGCACAGATACGCAGTATTTT. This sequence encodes CASSVGRGTDTQYF.